This T cell receptor (beta chain) was sequenced for a study of T cell clusters in autoimmune cytopenias. CDR3 length equals 14 residues. CDR1 and CDR2 from the germline V gene are MNHNS and SASEGT. Study results and caveats: Primary autoimmune cytopenia patients seemingly lacked the physiological T cell clusters found in healthy donors. TRB repertoire shifts in secondary cytopenia and chronic lymphocytic leukemia mostly reflected lymphoma, not autoimmunity.

TRB was amplified from roughly 0.25 ug of peripheral blood genomic DNA per sample. Worth noting for this clonotype: What it recognizes is unknown.

One tube held mixed TRB-A and TRB-B primer pools for touch-down PCR. TCRdb reprocessed the multiplex PCR reads, keeping one entry per CDR3 protein, no DNA. This sample contains about 15,000 distinct CDR3 sequences. The chain couples TRBV6-1 to TRBJ2-3; TCRdb lists TRBD1, though no DNA is available to test this call. The sample taken for sequencing was peripheral blood. This sequence was found in a human donor with an autoimmune cytopenia or autoimmune hepatitis (not recorded which). The CDR3 loop reads CASSARTGPDTQYF.